Presented here are 17 T cell receptor beta chains from one specimen sequenced in a study of shared clonotypes between healthy human individuals. The repertoire was sequenced with immunoSEQ multiplex PCR; TCRdb's copy has only in-frame clones and lacks some. Of hundreds of thousands of clones listed, around 97% were seen once; the top ten hold roughly 0.055%. The sequenced material came from naive CD4+ T cells sorted from blood. Documented subset: CD45RA+ positively selected. The receptors were sampled from a young woman in good health.

The chain carries TRBV28 and TRBJ2-5; 8 bases are shared with TRBD2. The end of the DNA aligns better with TRBJ2-7, so the J call may be wrong. The length of the CDR3 is 15 residues. Germline lookup yields CDR1 MDHEN and CDR2 SYDVKM. Here the CDR3 DNA reads TGTGCCAGCAGTTTTAGCAGCGGGAGAGTCTACGAGCAGTACTTC. This codes for CASSFSSGRVYEQYF.

The chain uses TRBV19 and TRBJ2-7; 8 bases match TRBD1. There are 15 residues in the CDR3. V lost 1 base and J lost 6; bases outside the gene matches: 8. Germline assignment: CDR1 LNHDA and CDR2 SQIVND (reference sequence). The DNA for the CDR3 is TGTGCCAGTAGTATAGGACCAGGGGGCGACCCCGAGCAGTACTTC. This encodes CASSIGPGGDPEQYF.

J is TRBJ2-1 and V is TRBV9; D is perhaps TRBD2 (6 bases). The CDR3 is 15 residues long. Germline CDR1 SGDLS, CDR2 YYNGEE. The ends were cut back, 3 bases at V and 9 bases at J, with 19 bases in the middle. The CDR3 DNA reads as TGTGCCAGCAGCGGCCCGGGACTCGCACGGGGTGAGCAGTTCTTC. Translating gives CASSGPGLARGEQFF.

The chain combines TRBV6-5 with TRBJ1-2, with D possibly matching TRBD1 (5 bases). This CDR3 has 13 residues. The V gene's germline CDR1 is MNHEY and CDR2 SVGAGI. V was pared by 5 bases and J by 2 bases, with 9 bases between. The CDR3 DNA reads as TGTGCCAGCAGTGCCGACAGAAACTATGGCTACACCTTC. It codes for CASSADRNYGYTF.

V gene TRBV11-1 combines with J gene TRBJ2-2; tentative D call: TRBD2 (6 bases). The V gene lost 0 bases and the J gene lost 2 bases, with 13 bases spanning the gap. CDR1 is SGHAT and CDR2 is FQDESV in the germline V gene (reference sequence). This CDR3 has 17 residues. CDR3 residues: CASSLAMGGANTGELFF. The DNA for the CDR3 is TGTGCCAGCAGCTTAGCGATGGGAGGAGCTAACACCGGGGAGCTGTTTTTT.

The count of this clone is one. The chain joins TRBV18 to TRBJ2-7; D possibly corresponds to TRBD1 (6 bases). The CDR3 consists of 16 residues. Trimming left V 3 bases short and J 3 bases short, with 18 bases between. In germline, CDR1 is KGHSH, CDR2 LQKENI. Here the CDR3 DNA reads TGTGCCAGCTCACCGAAACGTCCAGGGGTTGGCTACGAGCAGTACTTC. Translation: CASSPKRPGVGYEQYF.

The J gene is TRBJ2-1, the V gene TRBV28, with 8 bases fitting TRBD1. Trimming took 2 bases from V and 3 from J; bases not matched to a gene: 3. Germline CDR1 and CDR2: MDHEN and SYDVKM. The CDR3 is 15 amino acids. The CDR3 here is CASSLTGGHYNEQFF. In nucleotides, the CDR3 is TGTGCCAGCAGTTTAACAGGGGGACACTACAATGAGCAGTTCTTC.

The chain carries TRBV7-8 and TRBJ2-1, with 9 bases identical to TRBD1. V gave up 5 bases and J gave up 9 bases; unmatched junction bases: 8. Germline CDR1 and CDR2: SGHVS and FQNEAQ. The CDR3 is 14 amino acids. The DNA of the CDR3 is TGTGCCAGCAGCGGCGGACAGGGGATTAGTGAGCAGTTCTTC. Translated, it gives CASSGGQGISEQFF.

The chain has TRBV2 and TRBJ1-3; unclear D gene. CDR1 and CDR2 (germline): SNHLY, FYNNEI. The V and J ends lost 6 bases and 0 bases respectively, with 15 bases between them. The CDR3 consists of 16 residues. Here the CDR3 reads CASSRLESNSGNTIYF. CDR3 bases: TGTGCCAGCAGCAGACTGGAGTCGAACTCTGGAAACACCATATATTTT.

The V gene is TRBV30, the J gene TRBJ1-1; D not resolved. V lost 0 bases, J lost 6 bases, and 5 bases lay in between. Germline V gene data show CDR1 as GTSNPN and CDR2 as SVGIG (reference sequence). CDR3 length: 11 amino acids. The CDR3 loop reads CAWSVFPEAFF. The CDR3 region has the DNA TGTGCCTGGAGTGTTTTCCCTGAAGCTTTCTTT.

In its sample, this clone was seen once. This chain links TRBV23-1 with TRBJ1-4, with D possibly being TRBD1 (5 bases). TRBV23-1 is given ORF status, its function remaining uncertain. Trimming stripped 4 bases from V and 6 bases from J, with 15 bases between. The CDR3 totals 15 residues. The CDR3 loop reads CASSRPRGSDEKLFF. CDR3 sequence (DNA): TGCGCCAGCAGTCGCCCCCGGGGGAGTGATGAAAAACTGTTTTTT.

The chain has TRBV19 and TRBJ2-1; D is uncertain. Trimming took 5 bases from V and 3 from J, leaving 8 bases between them. The CDR3 totals 13 residues. Germline V CDR1 and CDR2: LNHDA, SQIVND (reference sequence). The CDR3 region has the DNA TGTGCCAGTAGTCCCGTTGACTACAATGAGCAGTTCTTC. As protein: CASSPVDYNEQFF.

The V call is TRBV29-1, the J call TRBJ1-2; tentative D call: TRBD1 (5 bases). Germline V lookup: CDR1 SQVTM, CDR2 ANQGSEA. The V end was cut by 5 bases, the J end by 2 bases, with 9 bases between. The CDR3 consists of 12 residues. For the CDR3, the DNA is TGCAGCGTTCAAGGGGAAAACTATGGCTACACCTTC. Translated, it gives CSVQGENYGYTF. Filled out from reference TRBV29-1 and TRBJ1-2, the complete variable domain reads SAVISQKPSRDICQRGTSLTIQCQVDSQVTMMFWYRQQPGQSLTLIATANQGSEATYESGFVIDKFPISRPNLTFSTLTVSNMSPEDSSIYLCSVQGENYGYTFGSGTRLTVV.

This chain joins TRBV5-1 and TRBJ2-2; D unclear. V lost 4 bases and J lost 2, with 6 bases in between. This CDR3 comprises 13 residues. The germline V gene has CDR1 SGHRS and CDR2 YFSETQ. Written as DNA, the CDR3 is TGCGCCAGCAGCGGAGACAACACCGGGGAGCTGTTTTTT. Translating gives CASSGDNTGELFF.

The chain recombines TRBV6-5 with TRBJ1-3, with a possible D match to TRBD1 (5 bases). Germline V gives CDR1 MNHEY, CDR2 SVGAGI. There are 16 residues in the CDR3. V lost 0 bases and J 4 bases, leaving 13 bases between the germline ends. This CDR3 is CASSYSRTPKGNTIYF. The CDR3 DNA reads as TGTGCCAGCAGTTACTCTCGGACACCCAAAGGAAACACCATATATTTT.

The chain joins TRBV27 to TRBJ2-5; either TRBD1 or TRBD2 may fit D (5 bases each). V lost 8 bases, J lost 5 bases, and 18 bases lay in between. Germline V gene data show CDR1 as MNHEY and CDR2 as SMNVEV (reference sequence). The CDR3 loop spans 14 amino acids. Here the CDR3 reads CASSGRRWVETQYF. DNA for the CDR3: TGTGCCAGCTCGGGACGCCGCTGGGTTGAGACCCAGTACTTC.

V is TRBV4-2 and J is TRBJ2-5; D possibly corresponds to TRBD2 (6 bases). The CDR3 covers 16 residues. Germline CDR1 reads LGHNA; CDR2 reads YNFKEQ. Trimming took 0 bases from V and 2 from J, leaving 13 bases between them. The CDR3: CASSQDRLAPQETQYF. CDR3 bases: TGTGCCAGCAGCCAAGATAGGCTAGCGCCACAAGAGACCCAGTACTTC.